Described below is a single TCR beta chain sequence and its context. Its antigen is unidentified. The CDR3 totals 14 residues. The germline gives CDR1 SGHAT, CDR2 FQNNGV. Deletions cut 5 bases from V and 6 bases from J, with 14 bases between. The source of the sample is a study of OX40 agonist ivuxolimab in advanced cancers. The repertoire was sequenced with immunoSEQ multiplex PCR; TCRdb's copy has only in-frame clones and lacks some. The sample has roughly 75,000 clones, around nine tenths seen once. Findings and limits, study-wide: Expansion of clones was among the lowest in partial responders at 0.1-3.0 mg/kg.

This TCR was sampled from an adult with an advanced solid tumor such as melanoma, head and neck, liver or kidney cancer. This chain uses TRBV11-2 with TRBJ2-1; a possible D gene is TRBD2 (6 bases). The source was CD4+ or CD8+ T cells sorted from blood, collected in a trial of the OX40 agonist ivuxolimab. The CDR3: CASSPAGLGNEQFF. CDR3 DNA: TGTGCCAGCAGCCCTGCGGGACTGGGCAATGAGCAGTTCTTC.